This T cell receptor (beta chain) comes out of a study of identifying expanded T cells in peripheral blood. Study-wide results and caveats: Differentially abundant clones: roughly 1.2 between replicates, approximately 15 at about two weeks, less than 25 at four. Clone count variance between approximately two-week samples rose with total template count.

Concerning this clone: Its target is not known.

The CDR3 spans 16 residues. The V gene end was trimmed by 2 bases and the J gene end by 2 bases; junction bases not matched to a gene: 7. In germline, CDR1 is SGDLS, CDR2 YYNGEE. Collection occurred without any documented infections or immune events in donors. Sequencing used immunoSEQ multiplex PCR; TCRdb keeps in-frame clones, though not all of them. The profile shows around 90,000 clones, approximately 88% of them singletons. The clonotype was recovered from a person aged 18-70 years in good health. The J gene is TRBJ2-5, the V gene TRBV9; 9 bases line up with TRBD2. The sequencing sample was made of blood. The CDR3 sequence is CASSVTGRGGQETQYF. The CDR3 DNA is TGTGCCAGCAGCGTGACAGGGCGGGGGGGTCAAGAGACCCAGTACTTC. Using reference TRBV9 and TRBJ2-5 for the parts outside the CDR3, the full variable domain is DSGVTQTPKHLITATGQRVTLRCSPRSGDLSVYWYQQSLDQGLQFLIQYYNGEERAKGNILERFSAQQFPDLHSELNLSSLELGDSALYFCASSVTGRGGQETQYFGPGTRLLVL.